Following are 32 T cell receptor beta chains from one sample sequenced in a study of Ad26.COV2.S vaccination and SARS-CoV-2 variants. Assay used: immunoSEQ multiplex PCR; TCRdb lists only in-frame clones, some missing. The table records roughly 500,000 clones, around 90% of them present only once. Treatment meaning: roughly 20 received Ad26.COV2.S at low or high dose, single or two shots; five or six received placebo; per-sample allocation not given. Repertoires come from day 63 after the first vaccine or placebo injection. The sample was peripheral blood, taken in a trial of Ad26.COV2.S vaccine versus placebo. Source of these receptors: a person aged 18-60 years who received the Ad26.COV2.S COVID-19 vaccine or a placebo.

The count of this clone is one. V usage is TRBV5-5 and J usage is TRBJ2-1; 11 positions agree with TRBD2. CDR3 length: 15 amino acids. Germline CDR1 and CDR2: SGHKS and YYEKEE (reference sequence). Unmatched junction bases numbered 3, after V lost 4 bases and J lost 3 bases. The CDR3 DNA sequence: TGTGCCAGCAGCGGACTAGCGGGCCTCTACAATGAGCAGTTCTTC. Its protein is CASSGLAGLYNEQFF.

J is TRBJ2-1 and V is TRBV7-3; 13 nucleotides agree with TRBD2. V was pared by 3 bases and J by 7 bases, with 3 bases of the junction left unmatched. Germline assignment: CDR1 SGHTA and CDR2 FQGTGA. CDR3 length: 15 residues. The CDR3 is CASSFGTSGTNEQFF. CDR3 DNA sequence: TGTGCCAGCAGCTTTGGGACTAGCGGGACGAATGAGCAGTTCTTC.

The chain uses TRBV19 and TRBJ2-1; D gene uncertain. Germline assignment: CDR1 LNHDA and CDR2 SQIVND (reference sequence). The CDR3 consists of 15 residues. Trimming took off 5 bases at V and 2 bases at J, with 13 bases between the two ends. The CDR3 region is CASSLPLRTYNEQFF. CDR3 coding DNA: TGTGCCAGTAGTTTACCACTAAGGACCTACAATGAGCAGTTCTTC.

The chain carries TRBV2 and TRBJ2-3; D may be TRBD1 or TRBD2 (5 bases each). V was pared by 11 bases and J by 0 bases, with 21 bases between. CDR1 and CDR2 from the germline V gene are SNHLY and FYNNEI. The CDR3 runs to 16 residues. The CDR3 reads CACQSGRVGSTDTQYF. The CDR3 nucleotides are TGTGCCTGTCAGTCAGGGCGGGTTGGTAGCACAGATACGCAGTATTTT.

The V and J genes are TRBV30 and TRBJ2-1, with TRBD1 as a possible D gene (5 bases). The germline CDR1 and CDR2 sequences are GTSNPN and SVGIG (reference sequence). The CDR3 length is 14 residues. V dropped 0 bases and J dropped 8 bases, with 14 bases sitting between them. Here the CDR3 reads CAWSVGATRDEQFF. CDR3 bases: TGTGCCTGGAGTGTAGGGGCTACTCGGGATGAGCAGTTCTTC.

The chain has TRBV19 and TRBJ1-5; D is perhaps TRBD1 (6 bases). Germline CDR1 LNHDA, CDR2 SQIVND (reference sequence). This CDR3 is 17 amino acids long. V was cut by 5 bases and J by 3 bases, with 20 bases left in between. CDR3 DNA sequence: TGTGCCAGTAGTCTACAGGGTTCCGGGGTCTCCAATCAGCCCCAGCATTTT. Amino acids: CASSLQGSGVSNQPQHF.

J is TRBJ2-3 and V is TRBV4-2; D unclear. Trimming pared 1 base from V and 1 base from J, leaving 12 bases between. Per germline, CDR1 LGHNA and CDR2 YNFKEQ. CDR3 length: 16 residues. For the CDR3, the DNA is TGTGCCAGCAGCCAAGTCAGTGGTGGGGGCACAGATACGCAGTATTTT. Amino acids: CASSQVSGGGTDTQYF.

The rearrangement joins TRBV19 to TRBJ1-5; a possible D gene is TRBD1 (6 bases). This CDR3 spans 17 amino acids. Trimming pared 3 bases from V and 0 bases from J, leaving 15 bases between. CDR1 is LNHDA, CDR2 SQIVND, per germline (reference sequence). CDR3 sequence: CASSMVGGTYSNQPQHF. Written as DNA, the CDR3 is TGTGCCAGTAGTATGGTAGGGGGTACCTATAGCAATCAGCCCCAGCATTTT.

The chain links TRBV15 to TRBJ2-2; D gene uncertain. The CDR3 is made up of 12 amino acids. V was pared by 3 bases and J by 5 bases, with 4 bases between. Germline assignment: CDR1 LNHNV and CDR2 YYDKDF (reference sequence). The CDR3 reads CATSRRTGELFF. The DNA for the CDR3 is TGTGCCACCAGCAGGAGGACCGGGGAGCTGTTTTTT. Together with reference TRBV15 and TRBJ2-2, the CDR3 gives the full variable domain: DAMVIQNPRYQVTQFGKPVTLSCSQTLNHNVMYWYQQKSSQAPKLLFHYYDKDFNNEADTPDNFQSRRPNTSFCFLDIRSPGLGDTAMYLCATSRRTGELFFGEGSRLTVL.

This chain links TRBV18 with TRBJ2-7, with D possibly matching TRBD1 (5 bases). The length of the CDR3 is 15 residues. V lost 4 bases and J 4 bases, leaving 17 bases between the germline ends. Germline values: CDR1 KGHSH, CDR2 LQKENI. CDR3 sequence reads: CASSLKGQGSYEQYF. CDR3 DNA: TGTGCCAGCTCACTTAAAGGCCAGGGCTCTTACGAGCAGTACTTC.

The chain has TRBV7-8 and TRBJ2-7; 7 bases align to TRBD2. V was pared by 5 bases and J by 3 bases, with 4 bases of the junction left unmatched. Germline V lookup: CDR1 SGHVS, CDR2 FQNEAQ. The CDR3 is made up of 13 amino acids. The CDR3 spells CASSPAGVYEQYF. CDR3 nucleotides: TGTGCCAGCAGCCCGGCGGGGGTCTACGAGCAGTACTTC. The full variable domain, its missing parts supplied by reference TRBV7-8 and TRBJ2-7, is GAGVSQSPRYKVAKRGQDVALRCDPISGHVSLFWYQQALGQGPEFLTYFQNEAQLDKSGLPSDRFFAERPEGSVSTLKIQRTQQEDSAVYLCASSPAGVYEQYFGPGTRLTVT.

The chain links TRBV7-2 to TRBJ2-3, with D possibly matching TRBD1 (6 bases). The germline V gene has CDR1 SGHTA and CDR2 FQGNSA. Trimming shortened V by 5 bases and J by 13 bases, and 16 bases separated the two germline ends. The length of the CDR3 is 12 residues. The CDR3 sequence: CASSLGGLMEYF. The CDR3 DNA reads TGTGCCAGCAGCCTAGGGGGTCTAATGGAGTATTTT.

The rearrangement links TRBV5-4 to TRBJ2-1; either TRBD1 or TRBD2 may supply D (5 bases each). The CDR3 runs to 16 residues. Trimming took 3 bases from V and 3 from J, leaving 16 bases between them. Germline V CDR1 and CDR2: SGHNT, YYREEE (reference sequence). The CDR3 sequence is CASSWMGRPSYNEQFF. Written as DNA, the CDR3 is TGTGCCAGCAGCTGGATGGGACGGCCAAGCTACAATGAGCAGTTCTTC.

This clone was seen only once. This CDR3 reads CASSLGVYGNQPQHF. CDR3 in DNA: TGTGCCAGCAGCCTCGGAGTGTATGGCAATCAGCCCCAGCATTTT. The V call is TRBV9, the J call TRBJ1-5; D gene ambiguous. The germline CDR1 and CDR2 sequences are SGDLS and YYNGEE. Trimming left V 4 bases short and J 2 bases short, with 13 bases between. The CDR3 length is 15 residues.

This clone appeared a few times. The chain employs TRBV7-2 and TRBJ2-2, with a possible D match to TRBD2 (5 bases). Germline CDR1 SGHTA, CDR2 FQGNSA. The CDR3 is made up of 14 amino acids. The ends were cut back, 7 bases at V and 1 base at J, with 10 bases in the middle. CDR3 protein: CASITRGNTGELFF. Written as DNA, the CDR3 is TGTGCCAGCATCACACGGGGGAACACCGGGGAGCTGTTTTTT.

The J gene is TRBJ2-7, the V gene TRBV7-3; TRBD1 matches at 11 bases. Germline V lookup: CDR1 SGHTA, CDR2 FQGTGA. CDR3 length: 18 residues. J was trimmed by 1 base and V by 0 bases; bases with no gene match: 8. CDR3 amino acids: CASSLTPGGTGGSYEQYF. Written as DNA, the CDR3 is TGTGCCAGCAGCTTAACCCCAGGCGGGACAGGGGGTTCCTACGAGCAGTACTTC.

The rearrangement joins TRBV28 to TRBJ1-1; D unclear. The CDR3 is 11 residues long. The germline gives CDR1 MDHEN, CDR2 SYDVKM. V was pared by 4 bases and J by 8 bases, with 8 bases between. The CDR3 loop is CASSYPSEAFF. The CDR3 bases are TGTGCCAGCAGTTACCCCTCAGAAGCTTTCTTT.

This rearrangement joins TRBV10-3 to TRBJ1-1; a possible D gene is TRBD1 (5 bases). The ends were cut back, 8 bases at V and 0 bases at J, with 16 bases in the middle. The CDR3 sequence is 15 residues long. CDR1 is ENHRY, CDR2 SYGVKD, per germline. CDR3 protein: CAIGEDGGMNTEAFF. In DNA form, the CDR3 reads TGTGCCATCGGGGAAGACGGGGGGATGAACACTGAAGCTTTCTTT.

This clone was observed a single time. The same CDR3 can be traced to other DNA sequences in this sample. The gene calls are TRBV15 and TRBJ1-2; TRBD1 matches at 8 bases. Germline trimming cut 6 bases from V and 7 bases from J; bases unmatched to any gene: 7. Germline V gene lookup returns CDR1 LNHNV and CDR2 YYDKDF (reference sequence). The CDR3 contains 13 residues. In nucleotides, the CDR3 is TGTGCCACCAGTCAGGACAGGGTGGCTGGCTACACCTTC. Translating gives CATSQDRVAGYTF.

Points on this clone: Other DNA sequences in this specimen translate into the identical CDR3. This chain joins TRBV28 and TRBJ1-2; the D is unclear. Trimming took off 6 bases at V and 8 bases at J, with 13 bases between the two ends. Germline V CDR1 and CDR2: MDHEN, SYDVKM. The CDR3 covers 12 residues. The CDR3 DNA reads TGTGCCAGCAGCCTGGGGAGCTACGGCTACACCTTC. This gives the protein CASSLGSYGYTF.

This chain joins TRBV6-1 and TRBJ2-7, with 7 bases that match TRBD1. The CDR3 consists of 14 residues. V was pared by 2 bases and J by 6 bases, with 7 bases of the junction left unmatched. Germline CDR1 reads MNHNS; CDR2 reads SASEGT. The CDR3 DNA sequence: TGTGCCAGCAGTGAAAACAGGGGCCTGGGCGAGCAGTACTTC. Protein sequence: CASSENRGLGEQYF.

V and J are TRBV28 and TRBJ2-2, with TRBD1 identical over 7 bases. CDR1 is MDHEN, CDR2 SYDVKM, per germline. The length of the CDR3 is 14 residues. J gave up 4 bases and V 6 bases, and 5 bases lay outside the gene matches. CDR3 sequence reads: CASSTGDGTGELFF. CDR3 nucleotides: TGTGCCAGCAGCACAGGGGACGGCACCGGGGAGCTGTTTTTT.

Of note for this clone: Within the sample, other DNA sequences also encode this same CDR3. This chain joins TRBV28 and TRBJ1-2; D call uncertain. V lost 8 bases and J 2 bases, leaving 6 bases between the germline ends. The length of the CDR3 is 11 residues. CDR1 is MDHEN, CDR2 SYDVKM, per germline. This CDR3 is CASGGNYGYTF. Here the CDR3 DNA reads TGTGCCAGCGGTGGAAACTATGGCTACACCTTC.

This clone is a singleton in its sample. The CDR3 bases are TGTGCCAGCAGTCCGGGGGGTCCGAGCTCCTACAATGAGCAGTTCTTC. Protein: CASSPGGPSSYNEQFF. The chain couples TRBV5-4 to TRBJ2-1, with 7 bases matching TRBD2. V trimming: 5 bases; J trimming: 0 bases; junction bases outside the gene matches: 8. Germline lookup yields CDR1 SGHNT and CDR2 YYREEE (reference sequence). The CDR3 extends over 16 amino acids.

This clone came up many times. CDR3 loop: CASSQRPVTGVTGELFF. DNA for the CDR3: TGCGCCAGCAGCCAACGTCCCGTGACAGGGGTGACCGGGGAGCTGTTTTTT. The chain combines TRBV4-3 with TRBJ2-2; 8 bases agree with TRBD1. CDR1 is LGHNA, CDR2 YSLEER, per germline. This CDR3 comprises 17 residues. V lost 2 bases and J lost 5; bases outside the gene matches: 10.

This chain joins TRBV7-9 and TRBJ1-5; D gene uncertain. The CDR3 length is 15 residues. V was cut by 3 bases and J by 0 bases, with 9 bases left in between. Germline values: CDR1 SEHNR, CDR2 FQNEAQ (reference sequence). Here the CDR3 DNA reads TGTGCCAGCAGCTTCGGACCGAGTAGCAATCAGCCCCAGCATTTT. This encodes CASSFGPSSNQPQHF.

The rearrangement joins TRBV24-1 to TRBJ2-1; TRBD1 might be the D (6 bases). The CDR3 runs 14 residues. Germline V lookup: CDR1 KGHDR, CDR2 SFDVKD. V shed 5 bases and J shed 2 bases, with 9 bases lying between them. CDR3 nucleotide sequence: TGTGCCACCAGTGGTCCAGGGGCCTACAATGAGCAGTTCTTC. The encoded protein is CATSGPGAYNEQFF.

Concerning this clone itself: The sample carries other DNA sequences with the same CDR3. This chain connects TRBV30 to TRBJ2-1, with D hard to call. From germline, CDR1 is GTSNPN and CDR2 SVGIG (reference sequence). The ends were cut back, 0 bases at V and 4 bases at J, with 7 bases in the middle. CDR3 size: 13 residues. The CDR3 region is CAWSVGGYNEQFF. Written as DNA, the CDR3 is TGTGCCTGGAGTGTGGGTGGATACAATGAGCAGTTCTTC.

This sequence joins TRBV3-1 (or the pseudogene TRBV3-2) and TRBJ2-5, with 9 bases identical to TRBD1. From germline, CDR1 is LGHDT and CDR2 YNNKEL (reference sequence). V trimming: 4 bases; J trimming: 7 bases; junction bases outside the gene matches: 7. CDR3 length: 14 amino acids. The DNA of the CDR3 is TGTGCCAGCAGCCCTCCTACGACAGGGGGGACCCAGTACTTC. Translating gives CASSPPTTGGTQYF.

The J gene is TRBJ1-2, the V gene TRBV27; possibly TRBD1 for D (5 bases). The V and J ends lost 3 bases and 1 base respectively, with 6 bases between them. The CDR3 covers 13 residues. Germline-derived CDR1 and CDR2 are MNHEY and SMNVEV (reference sequence). In DNA, the CDR3 is TGTGCCAGCAGTTTTGGACATAACTATGGCTACACCTTC. It is translated as CASSFGHNYGYTF.

The chain carries TRBV27 and TRBJ1-2; no definite D call. From germline, CDR1 is MNHEY and CDR2 SMNVEV (reference sequence). The CDR3 runs to 15 residues. Deletions cut 5 bases from V and 3 bases from J, with 16 bases between. The CDR3 is CASSPSLGYYYGYTF. The DNA of the CDR3 is TGTGCCAGCAGTCCTTCCCTCGGATACTACTATGGCTACACCTTC.

This CDR3 is CSALAGAGELFF. As DNA, the CDR3 is TGCAGCGCACTAGCGGGAGCCGGGGAGCTGTTTTTT. The chain has TRBV29-1 and TRBJ2-2, with 11 bases lining up with TRBD2. This CDR3 has 12 amino acids. Germline CDR1 and CDR2: SQVTM and ANQGSEA. The junction had 1 base not matched to a gene; V was cut back by 7 bases and J by 6 bases.